This T cell receptor beta chain originates from a study of blood T cell repertoires in COVID-19. Clones were sequenced by immunoSEQ multiplex PCR, and TCRdb holds only the in-frame ones, with some missing. Among roughly 400,000 clones listed, 80% to 90% were seen once. CDR1 and CDR2 from the germline V gene are SEHNR and FQNEAQ (reference sequence). The ends were cut back, 6 bases at V and 4 bases at J, with 15 bases in the middle. This CDR3 has 15 amino acids. Two negative PCRs, clearance, or symptom resolution had been documented for recovered Cohort 3 donors. The sample consisted of PBMCs or T cells enriched from blood (not recorded which). The J gene is TRBJ2-2, the V gene TRBV7-9; maybe TRBD1 (6 bases). This clonotype was sampled from a woman aged 50 to 65 who had recovered from COVID-19. The CDR3 loop is CASRSGQTSTGELFF. CDR3 DNA sequence: TGTGCCAGCAGATCGGGACAAACCAGCACCGGGGAGCTGTTTTTT.